Listed below are T cell receptor beta chains from one sample, sequenced in a study of shared clonotypes between healthy human individuals. Produced via immunoSEQ multiplex PCR; TCRdb's table is partial and in-frame only. The repertoire consists of around 550,000 clones, with almost 97% occurring once and the leading ten covering roughly 0.06%. Sequencing input: naive CD4+ T cells sorted from blood. All receptors derive from a woman aged 25-40 years in good health. CDR3s include the opening cysteine and the closing phenylalanine or tryptophan. The order of the fields is CDR3 length, J gene, D gene, clone size, V gene, CDR3 protein, CDR3 DNA. D genes are given only for firm matches. The size field is filled for only some rows; it gives once, few, many or a size class.

CDR3 length: 15; J gene: TRBJ1-5; D gene: .; clone size: .; V gene: TRBV6-1; CDR3 protein: CASSDFGRSNQPQHF; CDR3 DNA: TGTGCCAGCAGTGATTTCGGGAGATCCAATCAGCCCCAGCATTTT
CDR3 length: 13; J gene: TRBJ2-7; D gene: .; clone size: .; V gene: TRBV28; CDR3 protein: CASSSGPFDEQYF; CDR3 DNA: TGTGCCAGCAGTTCCGGACCCTTTGACGAGCAGTACTTC
CDR3 length: 15; J gene: TRBJ2-7; D gene: TRBD1; clone size: .; V gene: TRBV11-2; CDR3 protein: CASSKGQGVVYEQYF; CDR3 DNA: TGTGCCAGCAGCAAGGGACAGGGGGTGGTCTACGAGCAGTACTTC
CDR3 length: 13; J gene: TRBJ2-3; D gene: TRBD2; clone size: .; V gene: TRBV18; CDR3 protein: CASSPPTSDSQYF; CDR3 DNA: TGTGCCAGCTCACCTCCGACTAGCGACTCGCAGTATTTT
CDR3 length: 18; J gene: TRBJ2-7; D gene: TRBD1; clone size: .; V gene: TRBV27; CDR3 protein: CASSRLFATGTGLVEQYF; CDR3 DNA: TGTGCCAGCAGTCGTTTGTTCGCCACCGGGACAGGGCTAGTTGAGCAGTACTTC
CDR3 length: 18; J gene: TRBJ1-5; D gene: .; clone size: .; V gene: TRBV6-1; CDR3 protein: CASSGVGGFELGNQPQHF; CDR3 DNA: TGTGCCAGCAGTGGAGTTGGGGGCTTCGAATTAGGAAATCAGCCCCAGCATTTT
CDR3 length: 14; J gene: TRBJ2-7; D gene: TRBD1; clone size: once; V gene: TRBV5-1; CDR3 protein: CASRSGTVSYEQYF; CDR3 DNA: TGCGCCAGCCGATCCGGGACAGTCTCCTACGAGCAGTACTTC
CDR3 length: 15; J gene: TRBJ1-5; D gene: .; clone size: .; V gene: TRBV7-8; CDR3 protein: CASSLARVGDQPQHF; CDR3 DNA: TGTGCCAGCAGCTTAGCAAGGGTGGGGGATCAGCCCCAGCATTTT
CDR3 length: 15; J gene: TRBJ2-2; D gene: .; clone size: .; V gene: TRBV10-2; CDR3 protein: CASSERQGFGGELFF; CDR3 DNA: TGCGCCAGCAGTGAGCGGCAGGGCTTTGGCGGGGAGCTGTTTTTT
CDR3 length: 20; J gene: TRBJ2-1; D gene: TRBD2; clone size: .; V gene: TRBV9; CDR3 protein: CASSPRSGYGRASAYNEQFF; CDR3 DNA: TGTGCCAGCAGCCCCCGATCGGGTTACGGGAGGGCCTCGGCCTACAATGAGCAGTTCTTC
CDR3 length: 16; J gene: TRBJ2-7; D gene: .; clone size: .; V gene: TRBV18; CDR3 protein: CASSPVPPGPTYEQYF; CDR3 DNA: TGTGCCAGCTCACCAGTGCCCCCCGGCCCTACCTACGAGCAGTACTTC
CDR3 length: 14; J gene: TRBJ1-2; D gene: TRBD1; clone size: .; V gene: TRBV11-2; CDR3 protein: CASSSRDRVHGYTF; CDR3 DNA: TGTGCCAGCAGCTCCCGGGACAGGGTGCATGGCTACACCTTC
CDR3 length: 15; J gene: TRBJ2-7; D gene: TRBD1; clone size: .; V gene: TRBV5-1; CDR3 protein: CASSLSPGQGNEQYF; CDR3 DNA: TGCGCCAGCAGCTTATCCCCGGGACAGGGGAACGAGCAGTACTTC
CDR3 length: 12; J gene: TRBJ1-4; D gene: .; clone size: once; V gene: TRBV6-6; CDR3 protein: CASSRDREKLFF; CDR3 DNA: TGTGCCAGCAGCCGCGACCGGGAAAAACTGTTTTTT
CDR3 length: 16; J gene: TRBJ2-7; D gene: TRBD2; clone size: .; V gene: TRBV4-2; CDR3 protein: CASSQEARTSGYEQYF; CDR3 DNA: TGTGCCAGCAGCCAAGAGGCCAGGACTAGCGGATACGAGCAGTACTTC
CDR3 length: 15; J gene: TRBJ2-7; D gene: TRBD1; clone size: .; V gene: TRBV27; CDR3 protein: CASSSSGTGSYEQYF; CDR3 DNA: TGTGCCAGCAGTTCCTCCGGGACAGGGTCGTACGAGCAGTACTTC
CDR3 length: 18; J gene: TRBJ2-3; D gene: .; clone size: .; V gene: TRBV4-1; CDR3 protein: CASSQAEGSGRITDTQYF; CDR3 DNA: TGCGCCAGCAGCCAAGCAGAAGGATCTGGACGGATCACAGATACGCAGTATTTT
CDR3 length: 14; J gene: TRBJ2-7; D gene: .; clone size: .; V gene: TRBV27; CDR3 protein: CASSFSRNYYEQYF; CDR3 DNA: TGTGCCAGCAGTTTTAGCCGAAACTACTACGAGCAGTACTTC
CDR3 length: 16; J gene: TRBJ2-3; D gene: .; clone size: .; V gene: TRBV6-1; CDR3 protein: CASSELRLLITDTQYF; CDR3 DNA: TGTGCCAGCAGTGAATTAAGGCTCCTGATCACAGATACGCAGTATTTT
CDR3 length: 16; J gene: TRBJ2-2; D gene: TRBD2; clone size: .; V gene: TRBV19; CDR3 protein: CASTQLSGRGAGELFF; CDR3 DNA: TGTGCCAGTACCCAGCTTAGCGGGAGGGGCGCCGGGGAGCTGTTTTTT
CDR3 length: 13; J gene: TRBJ2-1; D gene: .; clone size: .; V gene: TRBV7-9; CDR3 protein: CASSPGSYNEQFF; CDR3 DNA: TGTGCCAGCAGCCCCGGGTCCTACAATGAGCAGTTCTTC
CDR3 length: 15; J gene: TRBJ1-3; D gene: .; clone size: .; V gene: TRBV5-4; CDR3 protein: CASSLQGASGNTIYF; CDR3 DNA: TGTGCCAGCAGCTTGCAGGGAGCGTCTGGAAACACCATATATTTT
CDR3 length: 16; J gene: TRBJ2-7; D gene: TRBD2; clone size: .; V gene: TRBV7-2; CDR3 protein: CASSLDGASGSYEQYF; CDR3 DNA: TGTGCCAGCAGCTTAGATGGGGCTAGCGGGTCCTACGAGCAGTACTTC
CDR3 length: 13; J gene: TRBJ2-5; D gene: .; clone size: .; V gene: TRBV7-6; CDR3 protein: CASSPGVQETQYF; CDR3 DNA: TGTGCCAGCAGCCCCGGCGTCCAAGAGACCCAGTACTTC
CDR3 length: 12; J gene: TRBJ2-1; D gene: TRBD2; clone size: .; V gene: TRBV25-1; CDR3 protein: CASSDSGAKQFF; CDR3 DNA: TGTGCCAGCAGTGATAGCGGGGCCAAGCAGTTCTTC
CDR3 length: 14; J gene: TRBJ2-1; D gene: .; clone size: .; V gene: TRBV28; CDR3 protein: CASSLGGTALEQFF; CDR3 DNA: TGTGCCAGCAGTTTAGGGGGGACCGCCTTAGAGCAGTTCTTC
CDR3 length: 16; J gene: TRBJ2-7; D gene: TRBD2; clone size: .; V gene: TRBV25-1; CDR3 protein: CASSGSSSGSKYEQYF; CDR3 DNA: TGTGCCAGCAGTGGTTCCTCTAGCGGGAGTAAATACGAGCAGTACTTC
CDR3 length: 16; J gene: TRBJ1-2; D gene: .; clone size: once; V gene: TRBV19; CDR3 protein: CASSSQDRPPNYGYTF; CDR3 DNA: TGTGCCAGTAGTAGCCAGGATCGGCCCCCTAACTATGGCTACACCTTC
CDR3 length: 12; J gene: TRBJ1-1; D gene: .; clone size: .; V gene: TRBV30; CDR3 protein: CAWNPEGREAFF; CDR3 DNA: TGTGCCTGGAATCCGGAGGGGCGAGAAGCTTTCTTT
CDR3 length: 16; J gene: TRBJ2-7; D gene: TRBD1; clone size: .; V gene: TRBV6-5; CDR3 protein: CASSYSTGADTYEQYF; CDR3 DNA: TGTGCCAGCAGTTACTCTACAGGGGCCGATACCTACGAGCAGTACTTC
CDR3 length: 14; J gene: TRBJ2-7; D gene: TRBD2; clone size: .; V gene: TRBV28; CDR3 protein: CAGGGGPPHYEQYF; CDR3 DNA: TGTGCCGGGGGCGGGGGGCCCCCCCACTACGAGCAGTACTTC
CDR3 length: 16; J gene: TRBJ1-5; D gene: .; clone size: once; V gene: TRBV28; CDR3 protein: CASSLSGRVGYQPQHF; CDR3 DNA: TGTGCCAGCAGTTTATCGGGTAGGGTCGGCTATCAGCCCCAGCATTTT
CDR3 length: 14; J gene: TRBJ1-2; D gene: .; clone size: .; V gene: TRBV28; CDR3 protein: CASRGAGSNYGYTF; CDR3 DNA: TGTGCCAGCAGGGGGGCGGGTTCCAACTATGGCTACACCTTC
CDR3 length: 17; J gene: TRBJ2-6; D gene: .; clone size: once; V gene: TRBV28; CDR3 protein: CASSLGQSFSGANVLTF; CDR3 DNA: TGTGCCAGCAGTCTCGGACAGTCTTTCTCTGGGGCCAACGTCCTGACTTTC
CDR3 length: 16; J gene: TRBJ1-1; D gene: .; clone size: .; V gene: TRBV5-6; CDR3 protein: CASSLLSGHMNTEAFF; CDR3 DNA: TGTGCCAGCAGCTTGCTTTCGGGACACATGAACACTGAAGCTTTCTTT
CDR3 length: 17; J gene: TRBJ2-6; D gene: .; clone size: .; V gene: TRBV7-2; CDR3 protein: CASSPARTRSGANVLTF; CDR3 DNA: TGTGCCAGCAGCCCGGCAAGGACACGCTCTGGGGCCAACGTCCTGACTTTC
CDR3 length: 15; J gene: TRBJ1-2; D gene: .; clone size: .; V gene: TRBV4-2; CDR3 protein: CASSQDHYKQGSVTF; CDR3 DNA: TGTGCCAGCAGCCAAGATCATTATAAACAGGGAAGTGTGACCTTC
CDR3 length: 12; J gene: TRBJ2-5; D gene: TRBD2; clone size: .; V gene: TRBV28; CDR3 protein: CASSGGEETQYF; CDR3 DNA: TGTGCCAGCAGTGGGGGGGAGGAGACCCAGTACTTC
CDR3 length: 18; J gene: TRBJ1-6; D gene: .; clone size: .; V gene: TRBV1; CDR3 protein: CTPLRRVISGSYNSPLHF; CDR3 DNA: TGCACCCCCTTGCGGAGGGTTATTTCAGGCTCCTATAATTCACCCCTCCACTTT
CDR3 length: 16; J gene: TRBJ1-1; D gene: .; clone size: .; V gene: TRBV28; CDR3 protein: CASSLSWTYPGTEAFF; CDR3 DNA: TGTGCCAGCAGTTTATCCTGGACCTACCCTGGCACTGAAGCTTTCTTT
CDR3 length: 15; J gene: TRBJ1-2; D gene: TRBD1; clone size: .; V gene: TRBV28; CDR3 protein: CASSLGTGSNYGYTF; CDR3 DNA: TGTGCCAGCAGTTTAGGGACAGGGTCTAACTATGGCTACACCTTC
CDR3 length: 14; J gene: TRBJ1-2; D gene: .; clone size: .; V gene: TRBV19; CDR3 protein: CASRAPGGGYGYTF; CDR3 DNA: TGTGCCAGTAGAGCACCTGGGGGCGGGTATGGCTACACCTTC
CDR3 length: 16; J gene: TRBJ2-2; D gene: .; clone size: .; V gene: TRBV28; CDR3 protein: CASSSTGAGYTGELFF; CDR3 DNA: TGTGCCAGCAGTTCCACTGGGGCGGGATACACCGGGGAGCTGTTTTTT
CDR3 length: 14; J gene: TRBJ2-3; D gene: .; clone size: .; V gene: TRBV6-5; CDR3 protein: CASKGETSTDTQYF; CDR3 DNA: TGTGCCAGCAAGGGGGAAACTAGCACAGATACGCAGTATTTT